These 13 T cell receptor beta chains originate from one sample sequenced in a study of T cells in Graves' hyperthyroidism and ophthalmopathy. The investigators amplified TCR beta CDR3 regions from RNA transcripts. TCR CDR3 underwent first-round RT-PCR with the HTBI primer set. A single record per CDR3 protein comes from TCRdb applying MiXCR to the multiplex PCR reads. The table records about 520,000 distinct CDR3 sequences, around 24% of them present only once. The sequenced material came from blood. Receptors were obtained from a woman in her twenties or thirties with Graves' ophthalmopathy.

This clonotype occurred many times. The V and J genes are TRBV10-3 and TRBJ1-2, with D possibly being TRBD1 (6 bases). This CDR3 comprises 14 residues. Looked up from germline, CDR1 is ENHRY and CDR2 is SYGVKD. Trimming took off 6 bases at V and 2 bases at J, with 13 bases between the two ends. The CDR3 spells CAIRASGQNYGYTF. CDR3 bases: TGTGCCATCAGAGCCTCGGGACAAAACTATGGCTACACCTTC.

Ten or more counts support this clonotype. The chain carries TRBV20-1 and TRBJ2-7, with TRBD1 as a possible D gene (6 bases). The CDR3 is 11 residues long. Deletions cut 6 bases from V and 3 bases from J, with 9 bases between. CDR1 is DFQATT, CDR2 SNEGSKA, per germline (reference sequence). This CDR3 reads CSAPDSYEQYF. The CDR3 DNA reads as TGCAGTGCCCCGGACAGCTACGAGCAGTACTTC.

The chain combines TRBV12-3 or TRBV12-4 with TRBJ2-7; 8 nucleotides match TRBD1. CDR3 length: 15 residues. V shed 2 bases, J shed 5 bases, and the junction held 8 bases outside the gene matches. The CDR3 DNA reads TGTGCCAGCAGTTTATTTCAGGGGGCCTTTGACGAGCAGTACTTC. It specifies CASSLFQGAFDEQYF.

Worth noting for this clonotype: This may come from a read error, since a much larger clone is one base off. J is TRBJ1-1 and V is TRBV7-9; D might be TRBD1 (6 bases). Per germline, CDR1 SEHNR and CDR2 FQNEAQ (reference sequence). This CDR3 has 13 residues. CDR3 residues: CASNGRGLAEACF. In nucleotides, the CDR3 is TGTGCCAGCAACGGCAGGGGATTGGCTGAAGCTTGCTTT. The whole variable domain, remainder taken from reference TRBV7-9 and TRBJ1-1, is DTGVSQNPRHKITKRGQNVTFRCDPISEHNRLYWYRQTLGQGPEFLTYFQNEAQLEKSRLLSDRFSAERPKGSFSTLEIQRTEQGDSAMYLCASNGRGLAEACFGQGTRLTVV.

This clonotype came up a few times. This sequence joins TRBV12-3 or TRBV12-4 and TRBJ2-2; TRBD2 aligns across 10 bases. Germline trimming cut 6 bases from V and 5 bases from J; bases unmatched to any gene: 6. This CDR3 is built from 15 residues. Written as DNA, the CDR3 is TGTGCCAGCAGGTCCGGGACTAGCGCGACCGGGGAGCTGTTTTTT. Its translation is CASRSGTSATGELFF.

This clonotype was seen ten or more times. The chain employs TRBV5-6 and TRBJ2-2; either TRBD1 or TRBD2 may fit D (7 bases each). Germline CDR1 and CDR2: SGHDT and YYEEEE. V dropped 1 base and J dropped 4 bases, with 11 bases sitting between them. CDR3 length: 15 residues. The CDR3 protein is CASSLTGEGTGELFF. The DNA of the CDR3 is TGTGCCAGCAGCTTGACAGGGGAGGGCACCGGGGAGCTGTTTTTT.

This clonotype has a count of ten or more. This rearrangement joins TRBV2 to TRBJ1-5, with D unclear. CDR1 is SNHLY and CDR2 is FYNNEI in the germline V gene. V was cut by 7 bases and J by 3 bases, with 19 bases left in between. The CDR3 runs 16 residues. In nucleotides, the CDR3 is TGTGCCAGCACAGTCGGCGACATCCTATACAATCAGCCCCAGCATTTT. This codes for CASTVGDILYNQPQHF.

The rearrangement links TRBV6-5 to TRBJ2-5; 8 bases fit TRBD1. CDR1 is MNHEY and CDR2 is SVGAGI in the germline V gene. The V segment lost 2 bases and the J segment 3 bases; nucleotides outside the gene matches: 2. The CDR3 sequence is 14 residues long. In DNA form, the CDR3 reads TGTGCCAGCAGTTACCCGGGACAGGAAGAGACCCAGTACTTC. Its translation: CASSYPGQEETQYF.

There are many counts of this clonotype. The chain is built from TRBV20-1 and TRBJ1-5; tentatively, D is TRBD1 (5 bases). Germline V gene data show CDR1 as DFQATT and CDR2 as SNEGSKA (reference sequence). CDR3 length equals 12 residues. The V end was cut by 7 bases, the J end by 4 bases, with 11 bases between. The CDR3, as DNA: TGCAGTGTCGACAGACCAAATCAGCCCCAGCATTTT. Protein sequence: CSVDRPNQPQHF.

This clonotype was seen a few times. J is TRBJ1-1 and V is TRBV7-2; unclear D gene. Germline loops: CDR1 SGHTA, CDR2 FQGNSA. This CDR3 has 15 amino acids. V lost 0 bases and J 9 bases, leaving 17 bases between the germline ends. In DNA, the CDR3 is TGTGCCAGCAGCTTAGCTGTAGAAATTCCTGGGAAAGCTTTCTTT. This encodes CASSLAVEIPGKAFF.

This clonotype was seen ten or more times. A much larger clonotype is one base distant, so this may be a read error. This chain uses TRBV15 with TRBJ1-1; D may be TRBD1 (5 bases). Germline V gene lookup returns CDR1 LNHNV and CDR2 YYDKDF (reference sequence). This CDR3 region has 13 residues. The CDR3 reads CATSRDQDTEASF. Here the CDR3 DNA reads TGTGCCACCAGCAGAGATCAGGACACTGAAGCTTCCTTT.

Details on this clonotype: Given a much more abundant clone one base away, this may be a read error. The gene calls are TRBV25-1 and TRBJ2-5; the D is unclear. CDR3 size: 12 residues. V was clipped by 0 bases and J by 4 bases, with 3 bases between them. Germline V gene sequence: CDR1 MGHDK, CDR2 SYGVNS. The CDR3, as DNA: TGTGCCAGCAGTGAATATTTAGAGACCCAGTACTTC. Translated, it gives CASSEYLETQYF.

Details on this clonotype: A single base separates this from a much larger clone, so it may be a read error. The chain links TRBV20-1 to TRBJ1-2, with 10 positions matching TRBD1. CDR1 and CDR2 (germline): DFQATT, SNEGSKA (reference sequence). Trimming removed 6 bases from V and 10 bases from J; junction bases left unmatched: 11. The CDR3 is 13 amino acids. The CDR3 protein is CSAPTRDRGDYTF. For the CDR3, the DNA is TGCAGTGCACCTACCCGGGACAGGGGTGACTACACCTTC.